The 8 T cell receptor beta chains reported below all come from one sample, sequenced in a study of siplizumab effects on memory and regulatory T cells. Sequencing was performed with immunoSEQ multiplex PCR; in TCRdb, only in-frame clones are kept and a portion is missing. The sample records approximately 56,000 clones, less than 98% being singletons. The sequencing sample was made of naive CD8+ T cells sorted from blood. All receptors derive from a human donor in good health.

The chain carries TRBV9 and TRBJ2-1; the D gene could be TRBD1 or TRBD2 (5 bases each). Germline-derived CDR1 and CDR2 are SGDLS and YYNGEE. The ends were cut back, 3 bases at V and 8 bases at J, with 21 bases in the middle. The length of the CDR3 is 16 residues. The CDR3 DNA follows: TGTGCCAGCAGCGAGAACCGGGACCACAAAAAGGATGAGCAGTTCTTC. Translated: CASSENRDHKKDEQFF. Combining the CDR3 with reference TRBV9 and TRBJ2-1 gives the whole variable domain DSGVTQTPKHLITATGQRVTLRCSPRSGDLSVYWYQQSLDQGLQFLIQYYNGEERAKGNILERFSAQQFPDLHSELNLSSLELGDSALYFCASSENRDHKKDEQFFGPGTRLTVL.

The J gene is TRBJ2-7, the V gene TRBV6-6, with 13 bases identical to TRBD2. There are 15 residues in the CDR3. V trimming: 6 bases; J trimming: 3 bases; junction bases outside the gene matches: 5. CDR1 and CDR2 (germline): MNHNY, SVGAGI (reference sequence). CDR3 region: CASSPGLAGSYEQYF. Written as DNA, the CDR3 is TGTGCCAGCAGCCCGGGACTAGCGGGGAGCTACGAGCAGTACTTC.

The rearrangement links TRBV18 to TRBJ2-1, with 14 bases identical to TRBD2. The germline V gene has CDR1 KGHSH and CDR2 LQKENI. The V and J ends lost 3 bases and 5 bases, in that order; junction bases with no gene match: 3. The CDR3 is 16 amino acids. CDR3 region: CASSPEGLAGDNEQFF. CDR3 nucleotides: TGTGCCAGCTCACCCGAGGGACTAGCGGGAGACAATGAGCAGTTCTTC.

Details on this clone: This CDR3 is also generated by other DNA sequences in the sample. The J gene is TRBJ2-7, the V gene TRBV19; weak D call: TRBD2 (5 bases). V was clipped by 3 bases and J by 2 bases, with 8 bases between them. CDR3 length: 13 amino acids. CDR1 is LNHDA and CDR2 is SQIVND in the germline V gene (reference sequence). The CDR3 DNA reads TGTGCCAGTAGTATGGGGAGAACCTACGAGCAGTACTTC. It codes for CASSMGRTYEQYF.

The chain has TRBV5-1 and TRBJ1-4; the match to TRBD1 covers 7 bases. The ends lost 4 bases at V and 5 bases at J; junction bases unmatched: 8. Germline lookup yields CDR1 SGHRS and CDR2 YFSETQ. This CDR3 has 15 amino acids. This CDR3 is CASSVGRDRNEKLFF. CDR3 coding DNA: TGCGCCAGCAGCGTGGGCCGGGACAGAAATGAAAAACTGTTTTTT.

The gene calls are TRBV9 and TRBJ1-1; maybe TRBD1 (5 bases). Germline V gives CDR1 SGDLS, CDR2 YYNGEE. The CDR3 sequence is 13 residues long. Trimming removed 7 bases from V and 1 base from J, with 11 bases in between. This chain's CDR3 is CASSIGGNTEAFF. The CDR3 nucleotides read TGTGCCAGCTCCATCGGGGGGAACACTGAAGCTTTCTTT.

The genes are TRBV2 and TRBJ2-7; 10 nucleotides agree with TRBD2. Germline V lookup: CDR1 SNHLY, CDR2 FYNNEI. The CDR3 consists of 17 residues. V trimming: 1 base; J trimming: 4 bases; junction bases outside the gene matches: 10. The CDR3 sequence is CASSEVWLAGVGYEQYF. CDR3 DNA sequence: TGTGCCAGCAGTGAAGTATGGCTAGCGGGAGTAGGATACGAGCAGTACTTC.

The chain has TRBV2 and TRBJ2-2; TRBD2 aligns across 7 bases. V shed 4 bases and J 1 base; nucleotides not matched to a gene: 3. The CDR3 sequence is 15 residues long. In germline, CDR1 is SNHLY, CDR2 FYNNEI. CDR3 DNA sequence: TGTGCCAGCAGTGGCCAGCGGGAGAACACCGGGGAGCTGTTTTTT. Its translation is CASSGQRENTGELFF.